This is a list of T cell receptor beta chains from one sample in a study of blood T cell repertoires in COVID-19. Using immunoSEQ multiplex PCR, the repertoire was profiled, and TCRdb retains in-frame clones only, with some absent. The sample has tens of thousands of clones; around 74% are singletons. Sequencing was done on a sample of peripheral blood. The source of these receptors is a woman at least 80 years old with acute or convalescent COVID-19. The CDR3 runs from the conserved cysteine through the conserved F or W. A D gene is named only where the DNA matches it firmly. Clone sizes are given selectively: once, few, many, or a class where the clone is expanded.

clone size	V gene	J gene	D gene	CDR3 protein	CDR3 DNA
.	TRBV7-2	TRBJ1-1	.	CASSYKSGNTEAFF	TGTGCCAGCAGCTATAAGTCGGGAAACACTGAAGCTTTCTTT
.	TRBV28	TRBJ1-5	TRBD1	CASRPTGGLDNQPQHF	TGTGCCAGCAGACCCACAGGGGGCCTTGACAATCAGCCCCAGCATTTT
.	TRBV5-5	TRBJ2-4	.	CASSLGVKNIQYF	TGTGCCAGCAGCTTGGGCGTCAAAAACATTCAGTACTTC
.	TRBV19	TRBJ1-5	TRBD1	CASTPVGRGRNQPQHF	TGTGCCAGTACCCCCGTGGGCAGGGGGCGGAATCAGCCCCAGCATTTT
.	TRBV4-3	TRBJ2-1	TRBD2	CASSAGLAGGGEQFF	TGCGCCAGCAGCGCCGGACTAGCGGGAGGGGGGGAGCAGTTCTTC
.	TRBV27	TRBJ1-4	.	CASSPWGANEKLFF	TGTGCCAGCAGTCCGTGGGGGGCTAATGAAAAACTGTTTTTT
.	TRBV4-2	TRBJ2-2	.	CASSRRLGGELFF	TGTGCCAGCAGCCGAAGACTAGGCGGGGAGCTGTTTTTT
few	TRBV15	TRBJ2-7	.	CATSRVLAGLEQYF	TGTGCCACCAGCAGAGTGCTAGCCGGGCTCGAGCAGTACTTC
.	TRBV5-1	TRBJ2-3	TRBD2	CASSLGGGRPDTQYF	TGCGCCAGCAGCTTGGGGGGCGGGAGGCCAGATACGCAGTATTTT
.	TRBV19	TRBJ2-4	.	CASSMRSFSLNIQYF	TGTGCCAGTAGTATGCGAAGTTTCTCCTTAAACATTCAGTACTTC
few	TRBV7-2	TRBJ2-7	TRBD2	CASSLTSGRFYEQYF	TGTGCCAGCAGCTTGACTAGCGGGAGGTTCTACGAGCAGTACTTC
once	TRBV30	TRBJ2-7	.	CVWSVGQLYEQYF	TGTGTCTGGAGTGTCGGACAGCTATACGAGCAGTACTTC
.	TRBV30	TRBJ2-1	TRBD2	CAYNPGLEYNEQFF	TGTGCCTACAACCCGGGACTAGAATACAATGAGCAGTTCTTC
.	TRBV28	TRBJ2-7	TRBD1	CASSSTLDRGYEQYF	TGTGCCAGCAGTTCTACATTAGACAGGGGGTATGAGCAGTACTTC
.	TRBV24-1	TRBJ2-7	TRBD1	CATSDRQGVSYEQYF	TGTGCCACCAGCGACAGACAGGGGGTGTCCTACGAGCAGTACTTC
.	TRBV7-2	TRBJ1-2	.	CASSLAVGGYTF	TGTGCCAGCAGCTTAGCGGTCGGTGGCTACACCTTC
.	TRBV5-4	TRBJ2-7	.	CASSRVGLAYEQYF	TGTGCCAGCAGCCGCGTTGGGCTGGCGTACGAGCAGTACTTC
.	TRBV7-9	TRBJ2-1	.	CASSLALVPSEYNEQFF	TGTGCCAGCAGCTTAGCCCTTGTTCCTAGCGAATACAATGAGCAGTTCTTC
.	TRBV11-2	TRBJ1-2	.	CASTPTGTELGGYTF	TGTGCCAGCACCCCCACAGGGACCGAGCTCGGTGGCTACACCTTC
.	TRBV28	TRBJ2-5	.	CASSFGGETQYF	TGTGCCAGCAGTTTTGGCGGAGAGACCCAGTACTTC
.	TRBV5-1	TRBJ1-1	.	CASSLSGSMNTEAFF	TGCGCCAGCAGCTTGTCGGGGTCAATGAACACTGAAGCTTTCTTT
.	TRBV11-2	TRBJ1-4	.	CASSSWDKEKLFF	TGTGCCAGCAGCTCCTGGGACAAAGAAAAACTGTTTTTT
.	TRBV10-1	TRBJ2-1	.	CASSEPEAEGVGYNEQFF	TGCGCCAGCAGTGAGCCCGAAGCGGAGGGAGTTGGCTACAATGAGCAGTTCTTC
.	TRBV7-9	TRBJ2-3	TRBD2	CASSPVSGREYF	TGTGCCAGCAGCCCTGTTAGCGGGCGGGAGTATTTT
.	TRBV5-5	TRBJ2-7	TRBD1	CASSYGQGRAYEQYF	TGTGCCAGCAGCTACGGACAGGGGAGGGCCTACGAGCAGTACTTC
.	TRBV21-1	TRBJ1-2	.	CASSKTGGNYGYTF	TGTGCCAGCAGCAAGACTGGGGGGAACTATGGCTACACCTTC
.	TRBV6-4	TRBJ2-2	TRBD1	CASRRDRDTGELFF	TGTGCCAGCAGACGGGACAGAGACACCGGGGAGCTGTTTTTT
.	TRBV21-1	TRBJ2-2	.	CASSPPGRKNTGELFF	TGTGCCAGCAGCCCCCCAGGGAGGAAAAACACCGGGGAGCTGTTTTTT
.	TRBV7-9	TRBJ2-2	.	CASSLVVGAGITGELFF	TGTGCCAGCAGCTTAGTTGTGGGGGCAGGGATCACCGGGGAGCTGTTTTTT
.	TRBV28	TRBJ1-3	.	CASSFEAGSSGNTIYF	TGTGCCAGCAGTTTTGAAGCGGGCAGCTCTGGAAACACCATATATTTT
.	TRBV2	TRBJ2-3	TRBD1	CASTRDRATDTQYF	TGTGCCAGCACTCGGGACAGGGCTACAGATACGCAGTATTTT
.	TRBV27	TRBJ1-4	.	CASSFSGFEKLFF	TGTGCCAGCAGTTTCTCAGGTTTCGAAAAACTGTTTTTT
.	TRBV7-2	TRBJ2-1	TRBD2	CASSDQGTSGRKVFF	TGTGCCAGCAGCGACCAGGGGACTAGCGGGAGGAAGGTGTTCTTC
.	TRBV10-3	TRBJ1-1	TRBD1	CAANPGQGTEAFF	TGTGCCGCAAACCCGGGACAGGGGACTGAAGCTTTCTTT
.	TRBV3-1/TRBV3-2	TRBJ1-1	TRBD1	CASSQLTGMNTEAFF	TGTGCCAGCAGCCAATTGACAGGGATGAACACTGAAGCTTTCTTT
.	TRBV20-1	TRBJ1-4	.	CSARHSEKLFF	TGCAGTGCTAGGCACAGTGAAAAACTGTTTTTT
.	TRBV11-2	TRBJ2-3	TRBD2	CASNPAWAGGTDTQYF	TGTGCCAGCAACCCCGCATGGGCGGGAGGGACAGATACGCAGTATTTT
.	TRBV27	TRBJ2-3	TRBD2	CASSLRVSSGREDTQYF	TGTGCCAGCAGCTTAAGGGTATCTAGCGGGAGGGAGGATACGCAGTATTTT